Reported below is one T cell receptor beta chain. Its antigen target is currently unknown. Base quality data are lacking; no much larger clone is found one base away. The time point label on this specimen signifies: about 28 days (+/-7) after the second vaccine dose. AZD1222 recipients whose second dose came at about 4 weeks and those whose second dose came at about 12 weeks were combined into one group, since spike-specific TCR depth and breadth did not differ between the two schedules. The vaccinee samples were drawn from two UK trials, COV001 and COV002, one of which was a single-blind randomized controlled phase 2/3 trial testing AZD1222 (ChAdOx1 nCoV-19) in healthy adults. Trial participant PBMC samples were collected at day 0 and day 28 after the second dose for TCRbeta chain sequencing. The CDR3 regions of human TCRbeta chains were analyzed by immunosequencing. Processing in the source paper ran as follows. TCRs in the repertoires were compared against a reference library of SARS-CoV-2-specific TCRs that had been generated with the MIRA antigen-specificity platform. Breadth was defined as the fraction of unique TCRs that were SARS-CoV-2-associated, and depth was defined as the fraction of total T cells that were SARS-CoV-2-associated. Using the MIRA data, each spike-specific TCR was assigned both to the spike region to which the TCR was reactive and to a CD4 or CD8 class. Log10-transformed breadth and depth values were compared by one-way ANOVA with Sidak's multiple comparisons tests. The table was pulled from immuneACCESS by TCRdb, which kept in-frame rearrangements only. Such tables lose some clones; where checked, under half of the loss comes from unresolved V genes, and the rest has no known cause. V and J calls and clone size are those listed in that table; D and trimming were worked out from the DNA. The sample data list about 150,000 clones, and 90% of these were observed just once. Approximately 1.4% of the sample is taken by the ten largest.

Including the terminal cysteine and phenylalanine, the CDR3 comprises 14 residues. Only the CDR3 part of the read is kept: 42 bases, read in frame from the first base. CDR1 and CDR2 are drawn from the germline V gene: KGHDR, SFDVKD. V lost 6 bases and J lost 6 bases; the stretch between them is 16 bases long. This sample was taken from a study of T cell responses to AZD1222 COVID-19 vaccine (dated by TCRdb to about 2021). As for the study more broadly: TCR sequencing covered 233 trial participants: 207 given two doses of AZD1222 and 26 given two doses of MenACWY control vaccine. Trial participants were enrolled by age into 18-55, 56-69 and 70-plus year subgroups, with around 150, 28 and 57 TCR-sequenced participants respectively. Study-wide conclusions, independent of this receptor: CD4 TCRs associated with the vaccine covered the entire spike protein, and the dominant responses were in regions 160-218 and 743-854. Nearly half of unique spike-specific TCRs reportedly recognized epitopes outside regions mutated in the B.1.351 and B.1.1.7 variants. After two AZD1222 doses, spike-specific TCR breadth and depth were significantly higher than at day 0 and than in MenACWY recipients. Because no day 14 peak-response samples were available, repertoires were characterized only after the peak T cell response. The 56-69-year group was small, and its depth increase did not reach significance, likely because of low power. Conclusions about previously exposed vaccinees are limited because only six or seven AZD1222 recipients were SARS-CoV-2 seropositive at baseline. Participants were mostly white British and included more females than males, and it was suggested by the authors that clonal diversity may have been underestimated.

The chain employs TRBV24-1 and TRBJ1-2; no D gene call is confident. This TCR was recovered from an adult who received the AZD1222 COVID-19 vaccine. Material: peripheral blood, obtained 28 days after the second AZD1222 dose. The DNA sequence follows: TGTGCCACCAGTAGGGTGGCGGGTCAGGATGGCTACACCTTC. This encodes CATSRVAGQDGYTF.